The text below deals with one TCR beta chain. Its antigen is undetermined. Germline CDR1 reads SGHTA; CDR2 reads FQGNSA. Trimming took 5 bases from V and 6 from J, leaving 19 bases between them. This CDR3 comprises 15 residues. The data stem from a study of Ad26.COV2.S vaccination and SARS-CoV-2 variants. Study-wide points: Spike-specific TCR breadth was greater after Ad26.COV2.S than placebo. In TCR breadth and depth analyses, total T cell responses may have been underestimated.

Here immunoSEQ multiplex PCR was the method, and the copy in TCRdb shows in-frame clones only, minus some. The sample has 75,000 to 100,000 clones, less than 85% seen once. This clonotype originated in a human donor who had recovered from COVID-19. V gene TRBV7-2 combines with J gene TRBJ1-2; possible D gene TRBD1, 6 bases. The source material was peripheral blood, sampled after recovery from COVID-19. The CDR3 region has the DNA TGTGCCAGCAGCCCCTCTCCGACAGGATGGGATGGCTACACCTTC. This encodes CASSPSPTGWDGYTF. The complete variable domain, with remaining parts taken from reference TRBV7-2 and TRBJ1-2, reads GAGVSQSPSNKVTEKGKDVELRCDPISGHTALYWYRQSLGQGLEFLIYFQGNSAPDKSGLPSDRFSAERTGGSVSTLTIQRTQQEDSAVYLCASSPSPTGWDGYTFGSGTRLTVV.